This T cell receptor (beta chain) comes out of a study of OX40 agonist ivuxolimab in advanced cancers. TCRdb's copy holds only in-frame clones and misses some; the assay was immunoSEQ multiplex PCR. The sample has 60,000 to 85,000 clones; 89% are singletons. CDR1 is SGHTA, CDR2 FQGNSA, per germline. The V and J ends lost 5 bases and 5 bases, in that order; junction bases with no gene match: 5. This CDR3 region has 13 residues. This clonotype originated in an adult with an advanced solid tumor such as melanoma, head and neck, liver or kidney cancer. The rearrangement joins TRBV7-2 to TRBJ2-5, with 7 positions matching TRBD2. The source material was CD4+ or CD8+ T cells sorted from blood, sampled in a trial of the OX40 agonist ivuxolimab. The CDR3 loop is CASSIREGETQYF. DNA of the CDR3: TGTGCCAGCAGCATCAGGGAGGGGGAGACCCAGTACTTC.